The present TCR beta chain was sequenced within a study of blood T cell repertoires in COVID-19. Study information: Samples taken during acute and convalescent COVID-19 were collected in the United States, Italy and Spain. T cells, B-cell-depleted T cells, or PBMCs supplied cDNA or gDNA.

How the authors handled the data: Researchers report that nucleated cell counts were estimated from reference gene primer amplification. Sequenced by immunoSEQ multiplex PCR; TCRdb stores in-frame clones only, minus some. V and J calls and clone size follow that table, whereas D and trimming were derived from the DNA. The profile covers tens of thousands of clones, with 70% to 85% appearing a single time and around 14% taken by the ten largest. The receptor's source is a human donor in a cohort sampled during active COVID-19. Sequencing was done on a sample of peripheral blood.

In DNA, the CDR3 is TGTGCCAGTAGTATTAAGGGGGCTATTCAGCCCCAGCATTTT. It is translated as CASSIKGAIQPQHF. V is TRBV19 and J is TRBJ1-5; 7 bases are shared with TRBD1. The germline V gene encodes CDR1 LNHDA and CDR2 SQIVND (reference sequence). V was pared by 3 bases and J by 6 bases, with 5 bases of the junction left unmatched. CDR3 size: 14 residues.